This section outlines one TCR beta chain sequence together with its context. The data were obtained in a study of monozygotic twins with inflammatory bowel disease. The CDR3 is made up of 14 amino acids. Germline CDR1 and CDR2: KGHDR and SFDVKD. TCRdb reworked the 5' RACE reads into one entry per CDR3 protein, no DNA. This specimen shows about 420,000 distinct CDR3 sequences; the ten leading clones hold approximately 2.3%. This clonotype was obtained from a human donor with ulcerative colitis or Crohn's disease, or a healthy co-twin of an affected twin (not recorded which). What was sequenced was blood. The chain combines TRBV24-1 with TRBJ2-1; TCRdb gives TRBD2 as the D gene, but with no DNA this cannot be confirmed. The CDR3 loop reads CATSAAGGLNEQFF.